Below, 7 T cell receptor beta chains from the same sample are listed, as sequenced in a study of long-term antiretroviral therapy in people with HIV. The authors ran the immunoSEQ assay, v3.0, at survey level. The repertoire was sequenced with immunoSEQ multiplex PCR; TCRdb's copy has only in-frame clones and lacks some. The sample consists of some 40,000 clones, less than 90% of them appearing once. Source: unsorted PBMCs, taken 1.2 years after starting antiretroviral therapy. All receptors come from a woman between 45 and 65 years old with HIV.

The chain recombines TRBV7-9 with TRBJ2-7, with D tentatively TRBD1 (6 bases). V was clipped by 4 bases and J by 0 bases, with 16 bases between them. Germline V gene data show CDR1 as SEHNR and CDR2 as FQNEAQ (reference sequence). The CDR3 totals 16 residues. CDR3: CASSSRGGQASYEQYF. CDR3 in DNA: TGTGCCAGCAGCTCGCGTGGGGGCCAGGCCTCCTACGAGCAGTACTTC.

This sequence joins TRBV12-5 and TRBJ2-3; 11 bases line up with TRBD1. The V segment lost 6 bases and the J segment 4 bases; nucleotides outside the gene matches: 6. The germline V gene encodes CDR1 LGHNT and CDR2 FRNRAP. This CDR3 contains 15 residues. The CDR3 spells CASGRGTGGPDTQYF. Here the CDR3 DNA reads TGTGCTAGTGGCCGGGGGACAGGGGGTCCAGATACGCAGTATTTT.

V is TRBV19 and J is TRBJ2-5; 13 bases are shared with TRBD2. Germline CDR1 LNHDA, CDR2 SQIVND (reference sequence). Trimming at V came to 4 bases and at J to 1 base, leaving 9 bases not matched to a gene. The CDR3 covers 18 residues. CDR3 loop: CASSTRLAGGPGQETQYF. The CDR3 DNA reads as TGTGCCAGTAGTACCCGACTAGCGGGGGGCCCGGGCCAAGAGACCCAGTACTTC.

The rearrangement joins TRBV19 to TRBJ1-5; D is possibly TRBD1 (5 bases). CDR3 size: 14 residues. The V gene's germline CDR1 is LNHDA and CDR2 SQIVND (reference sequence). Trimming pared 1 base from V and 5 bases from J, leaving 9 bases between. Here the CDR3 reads CASSIAGGDQPQHF. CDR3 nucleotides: TGTGCCAGTAGTATAGCCGGGGGGGATCAGCCCCAGCATTTT.

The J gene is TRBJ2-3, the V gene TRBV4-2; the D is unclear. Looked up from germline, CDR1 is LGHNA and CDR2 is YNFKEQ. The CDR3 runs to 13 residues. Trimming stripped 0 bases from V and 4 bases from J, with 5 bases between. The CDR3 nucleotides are TGTGCCAGCAGCCAAGACGACGCAGATACGCAGTATTTT. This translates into CASSQDDADTQYF.

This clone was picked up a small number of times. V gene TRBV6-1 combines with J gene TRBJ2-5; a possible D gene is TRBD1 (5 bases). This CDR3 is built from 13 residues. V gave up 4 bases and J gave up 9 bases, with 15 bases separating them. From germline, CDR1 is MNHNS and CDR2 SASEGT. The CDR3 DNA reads TGTGCCAGCAGTGTTAGCCAGGGTGTGGCCCAGTACTTC. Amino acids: CASSVSQGVAQYF.

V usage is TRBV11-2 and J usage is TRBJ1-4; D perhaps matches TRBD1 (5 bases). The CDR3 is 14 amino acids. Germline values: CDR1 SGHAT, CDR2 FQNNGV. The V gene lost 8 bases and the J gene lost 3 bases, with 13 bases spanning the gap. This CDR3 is CASGQRGSNEKLFF. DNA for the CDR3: TGTGCCAGCGGTCAACGGGGGTCTAATGAAAAACTGTTTTTT.